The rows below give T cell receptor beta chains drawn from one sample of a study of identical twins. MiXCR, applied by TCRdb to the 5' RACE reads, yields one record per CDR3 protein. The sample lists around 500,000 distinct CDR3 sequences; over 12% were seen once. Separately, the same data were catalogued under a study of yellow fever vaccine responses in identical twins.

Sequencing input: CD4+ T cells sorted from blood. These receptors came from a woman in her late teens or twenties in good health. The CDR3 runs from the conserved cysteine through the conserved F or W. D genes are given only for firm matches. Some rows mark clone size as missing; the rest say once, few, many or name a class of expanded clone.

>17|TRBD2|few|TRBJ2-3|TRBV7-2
TGTGCCAGCAGCTCCCCGTTTGGGCTAGCGGGCACAGATACGCAGTATTTT
CASSSPFGLAGTDTQYF
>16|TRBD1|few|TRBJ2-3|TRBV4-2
TGTGCCAGCAGCCAAGCGGACAGGGATATCGCAGATACGCAGTATTTT
CASSQADRDIADTQYF
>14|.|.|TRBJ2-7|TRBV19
TGTGCCAGTAGTATTCAACCTTCTAACTACGAGCAGTACTTC
CASSIQPSNYEQYF
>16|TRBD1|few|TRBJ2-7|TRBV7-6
TGTGCCAGCAGCTTAAGGACAGGGAAGTATTTCTACGAGCAGTACTTC
CASSLRTGKYFYEQYF
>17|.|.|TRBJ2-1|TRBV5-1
TGCGCCAGCAGCGCGCCTTCGGCGAGAAGCTCCTACAATGAGCAGTTCTTC
CASSAPSARSSYNEQFF
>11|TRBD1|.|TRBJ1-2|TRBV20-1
TGCAGTGCTCCTTGGACAGGGGGATTCACCTTC
CSAPWTGGFTF
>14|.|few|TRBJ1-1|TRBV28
TGTGCCAGCAATATAGTGGGCCAGTGGGCTGAAGCTTTCTTT
CASNIVGQWAEAFF
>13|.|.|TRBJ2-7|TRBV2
TGTGCCAGCAGTGTGGGACATCCCTACGAGCAGTACTTC
CASSVGHPYEQYF
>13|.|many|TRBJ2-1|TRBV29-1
TGCAGCGTTGAAATAGGCCTCTACAATGAGCAGTTCTTC
CSVEIGLYNEQFF
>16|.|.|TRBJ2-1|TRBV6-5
TGTGCCAGCAGTTACTCGGGTCGTTACTCCTACAATGAGCAGTTCTTC
CASSYSGRYSYNEQFF
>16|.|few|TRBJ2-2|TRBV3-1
TGTGCCAGCAGCCAAGTCGGAGGGGCCGACACCGGGGAGCTGTTTTTT
CASSQVGGADTGELFF
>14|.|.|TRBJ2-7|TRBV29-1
TGCAGCGTTGAGTGGGGTCTCGGGACGTACGAGCAGTACTTC
CSVEWGLGTYEQYF
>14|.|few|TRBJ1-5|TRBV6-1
TGTGCCAGCTTACAGGGAGAGTTCAATCAGCCCCAGCATTTT
CASLQGEFNQPQHF
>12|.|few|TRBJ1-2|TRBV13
TGTGCCAGCAGCTTATCTAACTATGGCTACACCTTC
CASSLSNYGYTF
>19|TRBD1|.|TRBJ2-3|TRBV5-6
TGTGCCAGCAGCTTGCTGAAGGGCGGAGAGCAGGGGGCGTCAGATACGCAGTATTTT
CASSLLKGGEQGASDTQYF
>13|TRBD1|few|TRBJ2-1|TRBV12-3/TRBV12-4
TGTGCCAGCAGTTTAATACAGGGGGGTGAGCAGTTCTTC
CASSLIQGGEQFF
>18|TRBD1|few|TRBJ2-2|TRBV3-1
TGTGCCAGCAGCCAAGATATCGTAAGGCAGGGGGCGACCGGGGAGCTGTTTTTT
CASSQDIVRQGATGELFF
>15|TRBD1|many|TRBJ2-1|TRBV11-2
TGTGCCAGCAGCCAACCGGGACAGGGGAACAATGAGCAGTTCTTC
CASSQPGQGNNEQFF
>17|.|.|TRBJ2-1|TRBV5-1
TGCGCCAGCAGCCCTCTCCTACTAGCTTTAGCCTACAATGAGCAGTTCTTC
CASSPLLLALAYNEQFF
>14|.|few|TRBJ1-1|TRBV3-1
TGTGCCAGCAGCCCCAGGGCGGGGAACACTGAAGCTTTCTTT
CASSPRAGNTEAFF
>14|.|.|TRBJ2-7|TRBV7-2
TGTGCCAGCAGCCCGACAGGAAATGGGGGCAAGCAGTACTTC
CASSPTGNGGKQYF
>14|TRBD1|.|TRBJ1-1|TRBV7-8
TGTGCCAGCAGGCCGGGACAGTCAAACACTGAAGCTTTCTTT
CASRPGQSNTEAFF
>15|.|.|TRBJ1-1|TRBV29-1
TGCAGCGTTGTCCTACAGAGGAGGATGAACACTGAAGCTTTCTTT
CSVVLQRRMNTEAFF
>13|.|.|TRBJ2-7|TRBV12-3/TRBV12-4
TGTGCCAGCAGTTTACGTAAGGCCTACGAGCAGTACTTC
CASSLRKAYEQYF
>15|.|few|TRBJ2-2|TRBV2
TGTGCCAGCACCATCACAGGGACGAACACCGGGGAGCTGTTTTTT
CASTITGTNTGELFF
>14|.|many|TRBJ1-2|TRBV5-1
TGCGCCAGCAGCTCACGGCAGGAAGCCCATGGCTACACCTTC
CASSSRQEAHGYTF